The subject of this entry is one TCR beta chain. Its antigen is not known. Sequence at one end of the junction differs from germline and may be a read error. A multiplex PCR was run with 60 Vbeta primers and 13 Jbeta primers. Only in-frame clones appear in the TCRdb table, and some are missing; sequencing was by immunoSEQ multiplex PCR. The table lists 93,000 or so clones. These data come from a study of cytomegalovirus exposure and HLA in healthy donors. Study context: HLA-typed donors were the source of approximately 80 million unique TCRs, which an early data release held. Points from the study as a whole: Analysis was carried out at a later point, and it linked a missense DCLRE1C variant to TCR beta V- and J-gene trimming. High sensitivity and specificity were reportedly achieved when the classifier diagnosed cytomegalovirus status.

Donors likely had unrecorded immune exposures despite being nominally healthy when sampled. CDR3 length: 14 amino acids. CDR1 is MNHNS and CDR2 is SASEGT in the germline V gene. The chain recombines TRBV6-1 with TRBJ1-1; D may be TRBD1 (6 bases). The source is a middle-aged man in good health and CMV-seronegative. Sample: PBMCs. CDR3 protein: CASSEVTGHTEAFF. The CDR3 DNA is TGTGCCAGCAGTGAAGTCACGGGACACACCGAAGCTTTCTTT.